This passage covers 10 T cell receptor beta chains from one sample sequenced in a study of T cells in Graves' hyperthyroidism and ophthalmopathy. Using RNA transcripts as the source, TCR beta CDR3 regions were amplified. HTBI primers were the set used in a first-round RT-PCR of the TCR CDR3. TCRdb independently ran MiXCR on the multiplex PCR reads; one entry per CDR3 protein. The sample carries 650,000 to 850,000 distinct CDR3 sequences, around 19% recorded once. Sequencing was carried out using blood. The receptors originated from a woman aged 50 to 60 with Graves' hyperthyroidism that later progressed to Graves' ophthalmopathy.

In its sample, this clonotype was seen many times. The rearrangement uses TRBV20-1 and TRBJ2-2; 7 bases fit TRBD1. The CDR3 runs 14 residues. The trim removed 4 bases at V and 3 bases at J, leaving 5 bases unmatched. Germline V gives CDR1 DFQATT, CDR2 SNEGSKA (reference sequence). The DNA for the CDR3 is TGCAGTGCTACGACAGGGATGCACACCGGGGAGCTGTTTTTT. As protein: CSATTGMHTGELFF.

This clonotype turned up a few times. The chain recombines TRBV12-3 or TRBV12-4 with TRBJ2-7; D is possibly TRBD2 (5 bases). The ends were cut back, 1 base at V and 0 bases at J, with 10 bases in the middle. CDR3 length equals 15 residues. CDR3 sequence (DNA): TGTGCCAGCAGTTTAGGGGCGGGTTACTCCTACGAGCAGTACTTC. Translated: CASSLGAGYSYEQYF.

The V and J genes are TRBV6-6 and TRBJ2-5; no firm D call. Germline V gene sequence: CDR1 MNHNY, CDR2 SVGAGI (reference sequence). The germline V and J ends were trimmed by 2 bases and 5 bases, with 18 bases remaining between them. This CDR3 region has 16 residues. The CDR3 protein is CASSYLNRVPGETQYF. CDR3 DNA sequence: TGTGCCAGCAGTTACCTAAATAGAGTCCCTGGGGAGACCCAGTACTTC.

This clonotype was counted between two and nine times. The J gene is TRBJ1-1, the V gene TRBV29-1, with TRBD1 as a possible D gene (5 bases). The V and J ends lost 6 bases and 5 bases respectively, with 13 bases between them. Germline assignment: CDR1 SQVTM and CDR2 ANQGSEA. The CDR3 sequence is 12 residues long. DNA of the CDR3: TGCAGCGTGAGGGGTTGGCGGACTGAAGCTTTCTTT. It encodes CSVRGWRTEAFF.

The table lists this clonotype with many counts. This chain links TRBV5-1 with TRBJ2-1, with 9 nucleotides matching TRBD1. Germline V lookup: CDR1 SGHRS, CDR2 YFSETQ. The CDR3 spans 16 residues. V lost 4 bases to trimming and J lost 5 bases; unmatched junction nucleotides: 10. The CDR3 DNA is TGCGCCAGCAGCCCGTGGGACAGGGATCTTGACAATGAGCAGTTCTTC. Protein product: CASSPWDRDLDNEQFF. Full variable domain (missing parts from reference TRBV5-1 and TRBJ2-1): KAGVTQTPRYLIKTRGQQVTLSCSPISGHRSVSWYQQTPGQGLQFLFEYFSETQRNKGNFPGRFSGRQFSNSRSEMNVSTLELGDSALYLCASSPWDRDLDNEQFFGPGTRLTVL.

The rearrangement uses TRBV10-3 and TRBJ1-4; D might be TRBD1 (6 bases). This CDR3 spans 16 amino acids. Trimming cost V 3 bases and J 8 bases, with 19 bases left between them. From germline, CDR1 is ENHRY and CDR2 SYGVKD. This chain's CDR3 is CAISEGGGGDREKLFF. The CDR3 coding sequence is TGTGCCATCAGTGAAGGGGGGGGAGGCGATAGAGAAAAACTGTTTTTT.

J is TRBJ1-1 and V is TRBV28; 8 nucleotides agree with TRBD1. CDR1 MDHEN and CDR2 SYDVKM come from the germline V gene. The CDR3 consists of 15 residues. The ends lost 2 bases at V and 6 bases at J; junction bases unmatched: 8. The CDR3 region is CASSLSRGLGAEAFF. CDR3 nucleotide sequence: TGTGCCAGCAGTTTAAGCAGGGGGCTGGGAGCTGAAGCTTTCTTT.

The V call is TRBV20-1, the J call TRBJ1-5, with D possibly TRBD1 on 5 matching bases. Between the trimmed V and J ends, which lost 2 bases and 4 bases, there was a span of 21 bases. The CDR3 is made up of 17 amino acids. CDR1 is DFQATT, CDR2 SNEGSKA, per germline (reference sequence). CDR3 nucleotides: TGCAGTGCTAGAAGGGGCTCGACCGAGGAGTGGAATCAGCCCCAGCATTTT. This sequence encodes CSARRGSTEEWNQPQHF.

This clonotype appeared a few times. The CDR3 protein is CASSLGSFYGYTF. The CDR3 DNA follows: TGTGCCAGCAGTTTGGGGAGTTTCTATGGCTACACCTTC. The chain is built from TRBV27 and TRBJ1-2; no definite D call. Germline V gene sequence: CDR1 MNHEY, CDR2 SMNVEV (reference sequence). There are 13 residues in the CDR3. V was cut by 3 bases and J by 4 bases, with 9 bases left in between.

This clonotype has just a few counts. The chain couples TRBV5-1 to TRBJ2-1; the match to TRBD1 covers 7 bases. Germline assignment: CDR1 SGHRS and CDR2 YFSETQ. This CDR3 contains 19 residues. With V trimmed by 0 bases and J by 2 bases, 14 bases remained unmatched. DNA of the CDR3: TGCGCCAGCAGCTTGGCCGACCGGACAGGATACACCCCCTACAATGAGCAGTTCTTC. This translates into CASSLADRTGYTPYNEQFF.